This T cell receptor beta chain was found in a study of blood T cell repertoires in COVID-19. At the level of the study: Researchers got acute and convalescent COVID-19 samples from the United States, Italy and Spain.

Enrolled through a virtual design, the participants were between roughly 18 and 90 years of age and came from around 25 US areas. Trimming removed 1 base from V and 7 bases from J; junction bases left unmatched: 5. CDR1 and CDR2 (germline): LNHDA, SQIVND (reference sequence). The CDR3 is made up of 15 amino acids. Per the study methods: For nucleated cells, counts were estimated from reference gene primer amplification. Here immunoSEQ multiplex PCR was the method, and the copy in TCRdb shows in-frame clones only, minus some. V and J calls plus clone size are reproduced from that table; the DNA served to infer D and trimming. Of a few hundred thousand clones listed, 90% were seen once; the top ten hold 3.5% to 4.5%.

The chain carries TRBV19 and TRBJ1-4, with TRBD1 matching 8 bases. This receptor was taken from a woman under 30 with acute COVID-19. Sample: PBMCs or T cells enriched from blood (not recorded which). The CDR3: CASSIGQGAAEKLFF. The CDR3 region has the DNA TGTGCCAGTAGTATAGGGCAGGGGGCGGCTGAAAAACTGTTTTTT. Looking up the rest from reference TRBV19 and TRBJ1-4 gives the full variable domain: DGGITQSPKYLFRKEGQNVTLSCEQNLNHDAMYWYRQDPGQGLRLIYYSQIVNDFQKGDIAEGYSVSREKKESFPLTVTSAQKNPTAFYLCASSIGQGAAEKLFFGSGTQLSVL.